The 12 T cell receptor beta chains below were found in one sample sequenced in a study of cytomegalovirus exposure and HLA in healthy donors. The table came from immunoSEQ multiplex PCR; TCRdb's copy has only in-frame clones and leaves some out. The data show about 73,000 clones, with around 93% seen just once and approximately 0.99% held by the top ten. The sequenced sample was PBMCs. All receptors derive from a woman younger than 30 in good health and CMV-seronegative.

This clone was recorded only once. The chain recombines TRBV19 with TRBJ1-1, with unresolved D. The V gene lost 7 bases and the J gene lost 2 bases, with 14 bases spanning the gap. CDR3 size: 14 residues. The V gene's germline CDR1 is LNHDA and CDR2 SQIVND (reference sequence). CDR3 sequence (DNA): TGTGCCAGTAACCCGGTTAAGAGTAACACTGAAGCTTTCTTT. It translates to CASNPVKSNTEAFF.

The V and J genes are TRBV2 and TRBJ1-4, with a tentative D call TRBD1 (5 bases). V shed 3 bases and J shed 7 bases, with 12 bases lying between them. The V gene's germline CDR1 is SNHLY and CDR2 FYNNEI. The CDR3 consists of 14 residues. DNA for the CDR3: TGTGCCAGCAGTGACTGGCAGGGAGGTGAAAAACTGTTTTTT. As protein: CASSDWQGGEKLFF. Filled out from reference TRBV2 and TRBJ1-4, the complete variable domain reads EPEVTQTPSHQVTQMGQEVILRCVPISNHLYFYWYRQILGQKVEFLVSFYNNEISEKSEIFDDQFSVERPDGSNFTLKIRSTKLEDSAMYFCASSDWQGGEKLFFGSGTQLSVL.

This sequence joins TRBV19 and TRBJ1-4; 10 bases line up with TRBD1. With V trimmed by 9 bases and J by 6 bases, 7 bases remained unmatched. The germline V gene encodes CDR1 LNHDA and CDR2 SQIVND (reference sequence). CDR3 length: 14 residues. The CDR3 DNA sequence: TGTGCCAGCCGTGACAGGGGGCAGCATGAAAAACTGTTTTTT. Its translation: CASRDRGQHEKLFF.

This chain joins TRBV7-9 and TRBJ2-7, with 9 bases matching TRBD1. Germline V gene lookup returns CDR1 SEHNR and CDR2 FQNEAQ (reference sequence). The CDR3 has 15 amino acids. The trim removed 5 bases at V and 6 bases at J, leaving 11 bases unmatched. The DNA for the CDR3 is TGTGCCAGCAGCGCCCGGGACAGGGCATCGGGCGAGCAGTACTTC. This encodes CASSARDRASGEQYF.

The chain uses TRBV7-8 and TRBJ2-3, with D perhaps TRBD2 (6 bases). Between the trimmed V and J ends, which lost 0 bases and 2 bases, there was a span of 15 bases. The CDR3 has 17 residues. Germline CDR1 and CDR2: SGHVS and FQNEAQ. CDR3 region: CASSLARAGPPTDTQYF. CDR3 nucleotides: TGTGCCAGCAGCTTAGCGCGGGCGGGACCTCCCACAGATACGCAGTATTTT.

This clone appeared a few times. This rearrangement joins TRBV10-3 to TRBJ2-3; 7 nucleotides agree with TRBD1. The CDR3 totals 14 residues. The trim removed 6 bases at V and 1 base at J, leaving 4 bases unmatched. The V gene's germline CDR1 is ENHRY and CDR2 SYGVKD. CDR3 protein: CAIRGDSRTDTQYF. In nucleotides, the CDR3 is TGTGCCATCAGGGGGGACAGCCGCACAGATACGCAGTATTTT.

J is TRBJ2-1 and V is TRBV5-1; tentative D call: TRBD2 (6 bases). Germline V gene data show CDR1 as SGHRS and CDR2 as YFSETQ. Trimming cost V 4 bases and J 9 bases, with 26 bases left between them. The CDR3 is made up of 17 amino acids. The CDR3: CASSEGLGTPIGGEQFF. In DNA form, the CDR3 reads TGCGCCAGCAGCGAAGGACTCGGGACTCCTATCGGCGGTGAGCAGTTCTTC.

This chain joins TRBV27 and TRBJ2-7; TRBD2 agrees at 14 bases. CDR1 is MNHEY, CDR2 SMNVEV, per germline (reference sequence). The CDR3 loop spans 16 amino acids. Losses at the gene ends were 6 bases for V and 3 bases for J; bases not matched to a gene: 7. The CDR3 sequence is CASSPRGLAGVYEQYF. In DNA, the CDR3 is TGTGCCAGCAGCCCTAGGGGACTAGCGGGAGTCTACGAGCAGTACTTC.

The gene calls are TRBV9 and TRBJ1-5; the match to TRBD1 covers 8 bases. CDR1 SGDLS and CDR2 YYNGEE come from the germline V gene. CDR3 length: 15 residues. Unmatched junction bases numbered 2, after V lost 0 bases and J lost 3 bases. In DNA form, the CDR3 reads TGTGCCAGCAGCGTAGGGGACAGGATCAATCAGCCCCAGCATTTT. This encodes CASSVGDRINQPQHF.

The V and J genes are TRBV7-2 and TRBJ2-7; a weak D match, TRBD2 (6 bases). Germline V gene lookup returns CDR1 SGHTA and CDR2 FQGNSA. The CDR3 spans 17 residues. Trimming cost V 5 bases and J 5 bases, with 25 bases left between them. CDR3 nucleotide sequence: TGTGCCAGCAGCATAGACCCCCCGGGACTCGTACGCCACGAGCAGTACTTC. Translation gives CASSIDPPGLVRHEQYF.

The chain has TRBV6-5 and TRBJ2-2; 7 bases map to TRBD2. The CDR3 is made up of 15 amino acids. The V gene end was trimmed by 6 bases and the J gene end by 4 bases; junction bases not matched to a gene: 8. Germline V gene data show CDR1 as MNHEY and CDR2 as SVGAGI. The CDR3 region has the DNA TGTGCCAGCAGCCATAACGGCGGGGGCACCGGGGAGCTGTTTTTT. This gives the protein CASSHNGGGTGELFF.

The genes are TRBV29-1 and TRBJ1-2; 9 bases fit TRBD1. CDR1 is SQVTM and CDR2 is ANQGSEA in the germline V gene. The CDR3 consists of 16 residues. Losses at the gene ends were 5 bases for V and 5 bases for J; bases not matched to a gene: 15. This CDR3 reads CSVPSPYGQGTYGYTF. The CDR3 DNA reads as TGCAGCGTTCCTTCGCCATACGGACAGGGGACTTATGGCTACACCTTC.